This TCR beta chain was sequenced in a study of T cell repertoires in cytomegalovirus infection (dated by TCRdb to between 2018 and 2021). In terms of the full investigation: Because public TCR beta signatures pointed to carriage of CMV infection together with the matching HLA type, the HLA type of each donor mattered for the analysis. Overall study outcomes, separate from this receptor: In both this cohort and an independent cohort of several hundred donors, the cumulative frequency of public TCR beta family members distinguished carriers of CMV infection plus the relevant HLA type. The ex vivo response was dominated by HLA-C-restricted CMV-specific TCR beta clonotypes, which also provided the single most frequent clonotype in two of eight donors.

Comment on this clonotype: It lacks a known antigen. Per-nucleotide qualities are absent, and no much larger clonotype sits a single base away.

Sequencing relied on an Illumina HiSeq 1500. Using fastp at Q25 and MiXCR, TCRdb reprocessed the public reads and kept productive beta chains. For every CDR3 protein sequence, its rows merge into one entry that carries the most common genes and DNA. In all, the sample holds hundreds of thousands of distinct CDR3 sequences, and 20% to 25% of those were seen once. Roughly 8% of the sample goes to the ten largest clones. Via the germline V gene (reference sequence), CDR1 is DFQATT and CDR2 SNEGSKA. The CDR3 holds 16 amino acids from the cysteine to the phenylalanine. CDR3 DNA is the only sequence kept; it has 48 bases, read in frame from the first base. V ends up 4 bases short and J 4 bases short, with an unmatched junction base count of 13.

The chain links TRBV20-1 with TRBJ1-2, with 9 middle bases fitting TRBD1. Sequences were obtained from CD8+ T cells from PBMCs. This clonotype was sampled from a human donor in good health (CMV status not recorded). Some clones in this sample may be carry-over from other donors' samples. The DNA reads TGCAGTGCTAATAGGGACAGGGACCGGGGGGGCTATGGCTACACCTTC. This translates into CSANRDRDRGGYGYTF.